Sequencing of this T cell receptor beta chain was carried out in a study of blood T cell repertoires in COVID-19. As processed by the authors: How many nucleated cells were present was estimated from reference gene primer amplification. The protocol was immunoSEQ multiplex PCR, while the TCRdb copy is restricted to in-frame clones and leaves out a portion. From that table come the V and J calls and clone size; the DNA was used to work out D and trimming. The sample yields around 70,000 clones, roughly 88% seen once. The CDR3 has 14 residues. The J segment lost 4 bases and the V segment lost 6 bases, leaving 8 bases of the junction unmatched. Germline V gene lookup returns CDR1 MDHEN and CDR2 SYDVKM.

The rearrangement uses TRBV28 and TRBJ2-7; 8 bases are a match to TRBD1. This receptor was taken from a human donor in a cohort sampled during active COVID-19. Sequenced: peripheral blood. CDR3 residues: CASSPSGGAYEQYF. For the CDR3, the DNA is TGTGCCAGCAGCCCCTCAGGGGGCGCTTACGAGCAGTACTTC. The complete variable domain, with remaining parts taken from reference TRBV28 and TRBJ2-7, reads DVKVTQSSRYLVKRTGEKVFLECVQDMDHENMFWYRQDPGLGLRLIYFSYDVKMKEKGDIPEGYSVSREKKERFSLILESASTNQTSMYLCASSPSGGAYEQYFGPGTRLTVT.